Listed below are T cell receptor beta chains from one sample, sequenced in a study of T cells in Graves' hyperthyroidism and ophthalmopathy. Each CDR3 protein is one row after TCRdb ran MiXCR on the multiplex PCR reads. Of a few hundred thousand distinct CDR3 sequences in the sample, about a sixth are singletons; the top ten hold roughly 50%. The sample comprised blood. The receptor set was obtained from a woman aged 60 to 75 with Graves' ophthalmopathy. The CDR3 runs from the conserved cysteine through the conserved F or W. A D gene is named only where the DNA matches it firmly. A clone size is listed for some rows: how often the clone was seen (once, few, many), or a class if it is expanded.

D gene	V gene	J gene	clone size	CDR3 DNA	CDR3 protein
TRBD1	TRBV19	TRBJ2-5	NA	TGTGCCAGTAGTCCGGGACAGGGGGAAAAGACCCAGTACTTC	CASSPGQGEKTQYF
NA	TRBV6-1	TRBJ1-1	few	TGTGGGACAGAGAACTTCGCATCCACTGAAGCTTTCTTT	CGTENFASTEAFF
NA	TRBV29-1	TRBJ1-1	NA	TGCAGCGTTCCAATAGGACAGAGGTTTGAAGCTTTCTTT	CSVPIGQRFEAFF
TRBD1	TRBV7-9	TRBJ1-3	NA	TGTGCCAGCAGCCCAGACAGGGGGTTCTCTGGAAACACCATATATTTT	CASSPDRGFSGNTIYF
NA	TRBV5-1	TRBJ2-1	many	TGCGCCAGCTCGTGGGCGGGACGGGCCAATCTCAATGAGCAGTTCTTC	CASSWAGRANLNEQFF
TRBD1	TRBV30	TRBJ1-2	few	TGTGCCTGGAGACAACAGGGGGCGCCCGGCTACACCTTC	CAWRQQGAPGYTF
NA	TRBV12-5	TRBJ2-1	NA	TGTGCCTGCGGGGTGTACAATGAGCAGTTCTTC	CACGVYNEQFF
TRBD1	TRBV25-1	TRBJ2-3	many	TGTGCCAGTTGCGGGCAGGGGGCAGATACGCAGTATTTT	CASCGQGADTQYF
NA	TRBV9	TRBJ1-3	NA	TGTGCCAGCAGCGCATCAATGAGCTCTGGAAACACCATATATTTT	CASSASMSSGNTIYF
NA	TRBV4-3	TRBJ2-5	NA	TGCGCCAGCAGCCACCGGGGAAGGATTCAAGAGACCCAGTACTTC	CASSHRGRIQETQYF
NA	TRBV6-2/TRBV6-3	TRBJ1-1	many	TGTGCCAGCAGTTACAGGATGGATACTGAAGCTTTCTTT	CASSYRMDTEAFF
NA	TRBV20-1	TRBJ2-2	many	TGCAGTGCTGACCTAGGGGCGGCCGGGGAGCTGTTTTTT	CSADLGAAGELFF
NA	TRBV6-1	TRBJ1-1	many	TGTGCCAGCACTGGCAGGGGAGGGAACACTGAAGCTTTCTTT	CASTGRGGNTEAFF
NA	TRBV20-1	TRBJ2-7	NA	TGCAGTGCTAGAGATTTGGCGAGCGGCCCCTACGAGCAGTACTTC	CSARDLASGPYEQYF
TRBD2	TRBV20-1	TRBJ2-3	NA	TGCAGTGCGGAGACTAGCGGGTTAGATACGCAGTATTTT	CSAETSGLDTQYF
NA	TRBV27	TRBJ2-7	once	TGTGCCAGCAGTTTCGAGGGGCGCGGGTCCTACGAGCAGTACTTC	CASSFEGRGSYEQYF
TRBD1	TRBV28	TRBJ1-1	many	TGTGCCAGCAGTTGGGACAGAGAGAACACTGAAGCTTTCTTT	CASSWDRENTEAFF
NA	TRBV20-1	TRBJ1-4	few	TGCAGTGCTAGCGGCCAGGGAGTTGAAAAACTGTTTTTT	CSASGQGVEKLFF
NA	TRBV28	TRBJ1-1	many	TGTGCCAGTTCGGACATTGAAGTTGAAGCTTTCTTT	CASSDIEVEAFF
TRBD1	TRBV20-1	TRBJ1-1	NA	TGCAGTGCTGAGGGACAGATAAACACTGAAGCTTTCTTT	CSAEGQINTEAFF
TRBD1	TRBV7-2	TRBJ1-5	many	TGTGCCAGCAGCGGAGGCCAGGGGGGATATCAGCCCCAGCATTTT	CASSGGQGGYQPQHF
NA	TRBV7-2	TRBJ1-5	many	TGTGCCAGCAGCTTTGAGGCGGGCAGGGTTCAGCCCCAGCATTTT	CASSFEAGRVQPQHF
TRBD1	TRBV4-1	TRBJ2-5	NA	TGCGCCAGCAGCACCCCGGGACAGGGGGCGGTCCAGTACTTC	CASSTPGQGAVQYF
NA	TRBV28	TRBJ2-7	many	TGTGCCAGCAGCTCCCCAAAAAACACCGTCCTAGTCTACGAGCAGTACTTC	CASSSPKNTVLVYEQYF
NA	TRBV5-5	TRBJ2-2	NA	TGTGCCAGCAGCTCCCCCCAGTGGGCCGGGGAGCTGTTTTTT	CASSSPQWAGELFF
NA	TRBV20-1	TRBJ2-7	many	TGCAGTGCTAGAGATCCCTTGGGCGGGACCTACTACGAGCAGTACTTC	CSARDPLGGTYYEQYF
NA	TRBV5-1	TRBJ2-2	many	TGCGCCAGCAGCCGATCGTCAGGCACCGGGGAGCTGTTTTTT	CASSRSSGTGELFF
NA	TRBV6-1	TRBJ1-1	many	TGTGCCAGCAGTGAGGGGGGGCCACACACTGAAGCTTTCTTT	CASSEGGPHTEAFF
TRBD2	TRBV27	TRBJ2-7	many	TGTGCCAGCAGTTTACGACGACACCTCCCTCGGACTAGCAGATACTACGAGCAGTACTTC	CASSLRRHLPRTSRYYEQYF
TRBD1	TRBV5-1	TRBJ1-6	many	TGCGCCAGCAGCCTAATCTCCCTGACAGGGGGGTATTCACCCCTCCACTTT	CASSLISLTGGYSPLHF
TRBD1	TRBV27	TRBJ2-5	NA	TGTGCCAGCCTAGGGACAGGGAAGGGAGAGACCCGGTACTTC	CASLGTGKGETRYF
TRBD1	TRBV6-2/TRBV6-3	TRBJ1-2	many	TGTGCCAGCAGTTCCCACTTTACAGGGGGCAAGACTAACTATGGCTACACCTTC	CASSSHFTGGKTNYGYTF
NA	TRBV4-1	TRBJ1-2	many	TGCGCCAGCAGCCAAGGTTTTGAGTGGAGATCCTATGGCTACACCTTC	CASSQGFEWRSYGYTF
TRBD1	TRBV4-3	TRBJ1-4	NA	TGCGCCAGCAGCCCCAGGACAGGGGGTGGGGAAAAACTGTTTTTT	CASSPRTGGGEKLFF
NA	TRBV4-3	TRBJ2-2	NA	TGCGCCAGCAGCCAGGGGCCGGTCACCGGGGAGCTGTTTTTT	CASSQGPVTGELFF
NA	TRBV5-1	TRBJ2-5	NA	TGCGCCAGCACGTTTCAGGGGCGGGAGGAGACCCAGTACTTC	CASTFQGREETQYF
NA	TRBV4-1	TRBJ2-1	few	TGCGCCAGCAGCCAAGTGGGAGGTAATGAGCAGTTCTTC	CASSQVGGNEQFF
NA	TRBV5-6	TRBJ1-5	NA	TGTGCCAGCAGCGCCGGGGCTTACAATCAGCCCCAGCATTTT	CASSAGAYNQPQHF
NA	TRBV10-3	TRBJ2-3	NA	TGTGCCATCGGGACAGATACGCAGTATTTT	CAIGTDTQYF
TRBD2	TRBV2	TRBJ2-7	NA	TGTGCCAGCGGCCGGGGCGGGGGAAACGAGCAGTACTTC	CASGRGGGNEQYF
NA	TRBV10-3	TRBJ2-2	few	TGTGCCATCAAGTCAGCGGCGAACACCGGGGAGCTGTTTTTT	CAIKSAANTGELFF
NA	TRBV25-1	TRBJ1-3	NA	TGTGCCAGCAGTGAATATGACAGCTCTGGAAACACCATATATTTT	CASSEYDSSGNTIYF
NA	TRBV4-3	TRBJ2-2	NA	TGCGCCAGCAGCCAGCAGGGGGGCAGGGGCGGGGAGCTGTTTTTT	CASSQQGGRGGELFF
NA	TRBV5-1	TRBJ2-7	NA	TGCGCCAGCGAACCAAGTCCGAGCTCCTACGAGCAGTACTTC	CASEPSPSSYEQYF
TRBD2	TRBV5-1	TRBJ2-1	NA	TGCGCCAGCAGCTTGGATGTTAGCGGGGGGGTTTCCTACAATGAGCAGTTCTTC	CASSLDVSGGVSYNEQFF
TRBD1	TRBV12-3/TRBV12-4	TRBJ2-5	many	TGTGCCAGCAGGCTACAGGGGAGTTACCAAGAGACCCAGTACTTC	CASRLQGSYQETQYF
TRBD1	TRBV12-3/TRBV12-4	TRBJ2-7	many	TGTGCCAGCAGTGCCCGGACAGGCTCCTACGAGCAGTACTTC	CASSARTGSYEQYF
TRBD1	TRBV7-8	TRBJ1-1	many	TGTGCCAGCAGCTCCCGGACAGGGACCACTGAAGCTTTCTTT	CASSSRTGTTEAFF
TRBD2	TRBV4-1	TRBJ2-5	NA	TGCGCCAGCAGCCAACTCTCGACGGGGGGGTGGGAGACCCAGTACTTC	CASSQLSTGGWETQYF
TRBD2	TRBV6-1	TRBJ2-7	many	TGTGCCAGCAGACAAAAGGGGAGGGCCCACGAGCAGTACTTC	CASRQKGRAHEQYF
TRBD2	TRBV7-9	TRBJ2-7	many	TGTGCCAGCAGCCCCGGGACTAGACCCTACGAGCAGTACTTC	CASSPGTRPYEQYF
NA	TRBV28	TRBJ1-5	many	TGTGCCAGCAGTTTTTCGGTAGGGATTGGCTCCGGGGATCAGCCCCAGCATTTT	CASSFSVGIGSGDQPQHF
NA	TRBV20-1	TRBJ2-3	few	TGCAGTGCTAGTAGGGGAGCGGAACCCAGCGCAGATACGCAGTATTTT	CSASRGAEPSADTQYF
NA	TRBV6-1	TRBJ1-2	few	TGTGCCAGCGGGGGCCTGGGGGCGGTGGAGTCTCCTTCCTCTTCCTATGGCTACACCTTC	CASGGLGAVESPSSSYGYTF
NA	TRBV12-5	TRBJ1-3	NA	TGTGCTAGTGGTTCCACATCAGGCTTCTCTGGAAACACCATATATTTT	CASGSTSGFSGNTIYF
TRBD2	TRBV24-1	TRBJ2-3	few	TGTGCCACCAGTGTGCCCGCTCGGGGGGGCGAAACAGATACGCAGTATTTT	CATSVPARGGETDTQYF
NA	TRBV7-2	TRBJ1-3	many	TGTGCCAGCACCTGGGGGAGTGGCTCTGGAAACACCATATATTTT	CASTWGSGSGNTIYF
NA	TRBV20-1	TRBJ1-1	many	TGCAGTGCTAGATACCCGGGAGGCGGGGGTGTGAACACTGAAGCTTTCTTT	CSARYPGGGGVNTEAFF
NA	TRBV4-1	TRBJ1-6	NA	TGCGCCAGCAGCCCAGAGCGGGCTTCGGTTCACCTCCACTTT	CASSPERASVHLHF